This T cell receptor (beta chain) emerged from a study of blood T cell repertoires in COVID-19. Clones were sequenced by immunoSEQ multiplex PCR, and TCRdb holds only the in-frame ones, with some missing. The table includes around 150,000 clones, about 86% detected once. The source of this sequence is a woman in her seventies with COVID-19, enrolled during active disease. The sequencing input was peripheral blood.

DNA of the CDR3: TGTGCCAGCAGCCACCCGGGCTCTGGAAACACCATATATTTT. This sequence encodes CASSHPGSGNTIYF. The genes are TRBV11-2 and TRBJ1-3, with D uncertain. This CDR3 comprises 14 residues. In germline, CDR1 is SGHAT, CDR2 FQNNGV. The V end lost 5 bases, the J end lost 0 bases, and 8 bases lay between the germline ends.